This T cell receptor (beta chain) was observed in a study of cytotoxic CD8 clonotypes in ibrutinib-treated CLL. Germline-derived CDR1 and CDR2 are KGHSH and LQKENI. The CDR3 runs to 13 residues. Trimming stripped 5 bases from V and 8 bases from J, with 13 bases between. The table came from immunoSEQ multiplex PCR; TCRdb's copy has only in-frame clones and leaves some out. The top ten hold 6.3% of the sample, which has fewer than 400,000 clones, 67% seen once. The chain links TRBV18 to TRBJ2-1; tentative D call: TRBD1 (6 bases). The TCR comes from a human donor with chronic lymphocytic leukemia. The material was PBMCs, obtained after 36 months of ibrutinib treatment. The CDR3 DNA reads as TGTGCCAGCTCATTCGGACCAGGGGATGAGCAGTTCTTC. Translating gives CASSFGPGDEQFF. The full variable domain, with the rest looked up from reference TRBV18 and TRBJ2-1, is NAGVMQNPRHLVRRRGQEARLRCSPMKGHSHVYWYRQLPEEGLKFMVYLQKENIIDESGMPKERFSAEFPKEGPSILRIQQVVRGDSAAYFCASSFGPGDEQFFGPGTRLTVL.